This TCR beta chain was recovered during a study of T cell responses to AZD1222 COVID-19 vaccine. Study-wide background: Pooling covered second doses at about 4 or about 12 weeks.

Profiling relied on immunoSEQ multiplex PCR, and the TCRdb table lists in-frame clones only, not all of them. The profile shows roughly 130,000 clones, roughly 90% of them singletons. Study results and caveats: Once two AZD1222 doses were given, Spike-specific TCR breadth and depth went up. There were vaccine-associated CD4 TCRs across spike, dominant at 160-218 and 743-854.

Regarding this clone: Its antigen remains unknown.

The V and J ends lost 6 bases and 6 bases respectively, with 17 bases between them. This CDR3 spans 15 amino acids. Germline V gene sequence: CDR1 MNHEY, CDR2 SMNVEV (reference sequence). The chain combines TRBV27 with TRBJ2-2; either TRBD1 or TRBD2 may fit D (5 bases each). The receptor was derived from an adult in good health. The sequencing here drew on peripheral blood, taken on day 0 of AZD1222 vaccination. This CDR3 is CASRDEGRVAGELFF. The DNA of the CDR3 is TGTGCCAGCAGAGACGAGGGCAGGGTGGCCGGGGAGCTGTTTTTT.